This record concerns one TCR beta chain sequence. The antigen is not known. The record originates from a study of cytomegalovirus exposure and HLA in healthy donors. Across the study: The approximately 120 validation repertoires, a later analysis reported, used the same platform as the 600 to 700 first-cohort repertoires.

Trimming took 3 bases from V and 4 from J, leaving 16 bases between them. Germline values: CDR1 MGHRA, CDR2 YSYEKL. The CDR3 is 15 residues long. Here immunoSEQ multiplex PCR was the method, and the copy in TCRdb shows in-frame clones only, minus some. The sample contains hundreds of thousands of clones, around 90% of which appear only once. The donors were part of the validation cohort, which consisted of roughly 110 subjects and was separate from the first cohort of about 670 subjects. General study results and limits: According to the study, about 180 TCR beta chains were cytomegalovirus-associated. Rarity characterized most TCR sequences, yet some public TCRs appeared in many donors.

The specimen sequenced was PBMCs. This rearrangement joins TRBV4-1 to TRBJ2-7, with D possibly matching TRBD1 (6 bases). This sequence was found in a woman aged 18-29 years in good health and CMV-seropositive. The CDR3 sequence is CASSQDRGTGYEQYF. The CDR3 nucleotides read TGCGCCAGCAGCCAGGATCGGGGAACAGGGTACGAGCAGTACTTC.